This T cell receptor beta chain was identified during a study of beta chain features in type 1 diabetes (dated by TCRdb to 2016 to 2019). In terms of the full investigation: Patients and healthy donors did not differ in mean age, gender distribution, total cell number or subset yield. A total of over 95,000,000 sorted cells were examined across all samples, and RNA yield correlated strongly with the number of cells per subset. The study compared the TCRB repertoires of sorted circulating CD4+ T cell subsets in recently diagnosed type 1 diabetes patients with those in matched healthy donors. Regulatory and stem cell-like memory subsets were isolated from only 8 patients and about eight healthy donors, whereas naive and central memory subsets came from all 30 or so donors.

For this clone: Its specific antigen is unknown. No base qualities exist here, and no much larger clone lies one base off it.

The High Capacity cDNA Reverse Transcription Kit was used to reverse transcribe all of the isolated RNA, meaning that expressed TCRB transcripts were what got sequenced. Naive, central memory and regulatory T cell samples underwent deep immunoSEQ sequencing, averaging approximately 3.5 million total reads per sample. After sorted cells were lysed in RLT buffer, RNA was extracted with DNase-treated RNeasy Micro or Mini kits, with the choice depending on cell number. Each cell subset was processed on its own to prevent cross-contamination, while patient and healthy donor samples were processed together. The immunoSEQ multiplex PCR was used to amplify TCRB sequences from cDNA, yielding 87-bp fragments that span the CDR3 region. Sequencing of the amplicons was done on the Illumina HiSeq platform. On the authors' methods: PCR bias was corrected computationally using synthetic template baselines, and reads within Hamming distance 2 were collapsed, with unmergeable singletons discarded. Reads were aligned against IMGT to assign V, D and J genes, CDR3 length and insertions or deletions at six rearrangement sites. Within each subset, clonotype counts were normalized to sorted cell number, and only after that were true diversity and Gini coefficients computed with the tcR R package. The overlap coefficient, calculated on TCRB nucleotide sequences, was used to quantify repertoire sharing. Out-of-frame TCRB sequences from naive cells were analyzed to stand in for the pre-selection repertoire. The source is immuneACCESS, and TCRdb retained only in-frame sequences with V and J called. Part of the clones is not carried over; for the studies checked, unresolved V genes explain less than half of this, and the remainder is unexplained. From that table come the V and J calls and clone size; the DNA was used to work out D and trimming. In this sample the table shows about 350,000 clones, about 19% of which occur a single time. About 0.045% of the sample lies in the top ten.

From V the trimming removes 1 base and from J it removes 4 bases, while the gene matches leave 5 bases of the junction unaccounted for. The CDR3, from cysteine to phenylalanine, totals 15 residues. Only the CDR3 DNA is retained, 45 bases long and in frame from the first base. From the germline V gene (reference sequence), CDR1 is GTSNPN and CDR2 is SVGIG. Findings and caveats that apply to the study as a whole: In all four CD4+ subsets, TCRB CDR3 length was moderately but significantly shorter in type 1 diabetes patients. Naive, central memory and regulatory TCRB repertoires appeared more similar among patients than among healthy donors. Shorter templates might be favored by PCR, yet because patient and control samples were amplified and corrected together, any such skew would affect both groups equally. Only small numbers of individuals were included in the HLA sub-analyses, which left unresolved whether HLA type had any influence on TCRB rearrangement. Sequencing cDNA rather than genomic DNA could over-represent highly expressing activated cells, although activation and CD3 levels did not differ between groups. At VDJ recombination sites, type 1 diabetes patients had fewer insertions and more deleted nucleotides, which implies abnormalities in thymic rearrangement.

Each donor gave one peripheral blood draw, roughly 110 mL on average, collected into heparinised tubes. A BD FACSAria II and a panel including CD45RO, CCR7, CD25, CD127, CD95 and CD27 were used to sort naive, central memory, regulatory and stem cell-like memory CD4+ T cells. A purity above 95% was achieved for all sorted populations. Right away, PBMCs were isolated by Lymphoprep density gradient centrifugation and were stained directly, with no culture step. To minimize batch effects, samples were stained and sorted in pairs, one healthy donor with one patient per experiment. The sequenced sample consisted of naive CD4+ T cells from blood. Sample cell subset or site, as interpreted from the label and publication: true naive CD4+ T cells. The chain is assembled from TRBV30 and TRBJ2-3, and 10 bases in between align with TRBD2. The sequence derives from a woman between 18 and 29 years old in good health. Here the CDR3 is given as CAWSASGSLADTQYF. The DNA sequence reads TGTGCCTGGAGTGCTAGCGGGAGTCTCGCAGATACGCAGTATTTT. Supplemented by the reference TRBV30 and TRBJ2-3 proteins around the CDR3, the complete variable domain is SQTIHQWPATLVQPVGSPLSLECTVEGTSNPNLYWYRQAAGRGLQLLFYSVGIGQISSEVPQNLSASRPQDRQFILSSKKLLLSDSGFYLCAWSASGSLADTQYFGPGTRLTVL.